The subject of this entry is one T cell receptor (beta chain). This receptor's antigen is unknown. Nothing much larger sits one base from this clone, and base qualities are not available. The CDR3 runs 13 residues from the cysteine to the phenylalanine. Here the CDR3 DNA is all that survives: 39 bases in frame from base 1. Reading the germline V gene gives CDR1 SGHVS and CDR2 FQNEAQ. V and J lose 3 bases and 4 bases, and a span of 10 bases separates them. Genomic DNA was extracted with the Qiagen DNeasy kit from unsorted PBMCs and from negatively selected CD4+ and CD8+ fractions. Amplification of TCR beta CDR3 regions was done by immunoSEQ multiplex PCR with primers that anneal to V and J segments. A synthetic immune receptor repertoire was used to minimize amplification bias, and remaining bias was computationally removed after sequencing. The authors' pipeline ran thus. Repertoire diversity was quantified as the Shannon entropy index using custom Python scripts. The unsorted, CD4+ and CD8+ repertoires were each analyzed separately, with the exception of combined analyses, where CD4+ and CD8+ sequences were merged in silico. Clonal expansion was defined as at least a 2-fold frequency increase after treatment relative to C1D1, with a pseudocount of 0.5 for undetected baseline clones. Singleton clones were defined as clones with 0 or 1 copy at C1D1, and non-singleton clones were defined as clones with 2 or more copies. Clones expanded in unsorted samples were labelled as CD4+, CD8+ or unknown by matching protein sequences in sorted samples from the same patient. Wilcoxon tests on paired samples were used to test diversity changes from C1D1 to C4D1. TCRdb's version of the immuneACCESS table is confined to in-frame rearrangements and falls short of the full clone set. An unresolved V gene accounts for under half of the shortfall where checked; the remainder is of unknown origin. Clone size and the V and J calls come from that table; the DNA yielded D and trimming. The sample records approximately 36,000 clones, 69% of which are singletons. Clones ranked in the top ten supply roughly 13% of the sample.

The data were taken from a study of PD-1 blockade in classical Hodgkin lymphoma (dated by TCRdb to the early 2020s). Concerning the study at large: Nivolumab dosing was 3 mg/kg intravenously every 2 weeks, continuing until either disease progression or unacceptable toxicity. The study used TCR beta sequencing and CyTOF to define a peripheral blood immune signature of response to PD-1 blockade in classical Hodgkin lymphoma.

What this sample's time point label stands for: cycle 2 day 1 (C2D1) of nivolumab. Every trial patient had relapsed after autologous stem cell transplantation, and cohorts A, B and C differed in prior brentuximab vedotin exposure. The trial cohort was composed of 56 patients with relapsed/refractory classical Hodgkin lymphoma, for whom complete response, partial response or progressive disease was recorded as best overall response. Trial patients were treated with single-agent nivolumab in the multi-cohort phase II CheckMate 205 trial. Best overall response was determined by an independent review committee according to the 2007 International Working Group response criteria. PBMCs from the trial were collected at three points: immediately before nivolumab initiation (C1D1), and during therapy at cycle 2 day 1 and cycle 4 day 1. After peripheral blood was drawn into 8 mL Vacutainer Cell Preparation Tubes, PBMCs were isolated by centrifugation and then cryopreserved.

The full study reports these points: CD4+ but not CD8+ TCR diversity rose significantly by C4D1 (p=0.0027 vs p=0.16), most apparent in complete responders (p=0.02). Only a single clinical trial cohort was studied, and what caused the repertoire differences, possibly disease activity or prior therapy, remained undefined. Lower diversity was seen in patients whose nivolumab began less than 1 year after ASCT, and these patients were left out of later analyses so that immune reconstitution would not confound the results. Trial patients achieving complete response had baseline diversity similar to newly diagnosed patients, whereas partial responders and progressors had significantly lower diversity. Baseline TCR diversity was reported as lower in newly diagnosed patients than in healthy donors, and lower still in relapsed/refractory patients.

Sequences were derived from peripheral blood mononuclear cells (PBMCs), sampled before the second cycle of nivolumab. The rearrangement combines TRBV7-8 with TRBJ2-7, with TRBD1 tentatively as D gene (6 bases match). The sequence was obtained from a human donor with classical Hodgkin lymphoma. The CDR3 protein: CASSLGHTYEQYF. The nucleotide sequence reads TGTGCCAGCAGCTTGGGACACACTTACGAGCAGTACTTC.